The following is a T cell receptor (beta chain) sequence with its context. These data come from a study of shared clonotypes between healthy human individuals. Only in-frame clones appear in the TCRdb table, and some are missing; sequencing was by immunoSEQ multiplex PCR. The sample contains over a million clones, about 75% of which appear only once. The germline V gene encodes CDR1 SGDLS and CDR2 YYNGEE. The CDR3 extends over 16 amino acids. With 0 bases clipped from V and 6 bases from J, the junction kept 8 bases outside the gene matches. This chain uses TRBV9 with TRBJ2-1, with 8 bases aligning to TRBD2. This TCR was recovered from a man aged 18 to 29 in good health. Material for sequencing was memory CD4+ T cells sorted from blood. The sample's subset: CD45RA-negative fraction. The CDR3 DNA is TGTGCCAGCAGCGTAGAAGGAACTAGCGGAGCCAATGAGCAGTTCTTC. It translates to CASSVEGTSGANEQFF.